The rows below give T cell receptor beta chains drawn from one sample of a study of T cells in Graves' hyperthyroidism and ophthalmopathy. TCRdb re-analysed the multiplex PCR reads in MiXCR, keeping a single row per CDR3 protein. The sample holds about 710,000 distinct CDR3 sequences, 15% to 20% seen once. Sequenced input: blood. All receptors derive from a man younger than 30 with Graves' hyperthyroidism. Each CDR3 is given without its conserved first and last residue.

J	V	CDR3
TRBJ2-1	TRBV7-9	ASSYPGTSGYNEQF
TRBJ2-1	TRBV12-3/TRBV12-4	ASSPPHNEQF
TRBJ1-5	TRBV28	ASSLFGVRSDQPQH
TRBJ1-1	TRBV19	ASSDFSGFGGTLEAF
TRBJ2-2	TRBV28	ASSLATVNTGELF
TRBJ1-5	TRBV28	ASTVYLAQPQH
TRBJ2-2	TRBV3-1	ASSQELTGELF
TRBJ2-1	TRBV5-4	ASSPSGREIDEQF
TRBJ1-1	TRBV4-3	ASSPSNRQGAEAF
TRBJ2-1	TRBV28	ASRASGNRNEQF
TRBJ1-2	TRBV7-6	ASSLSGAGPYGYT
TRBJ2-1	TRBV29-1	SVRSGGTYNEQF
TRBJ1-2	TRBV3-1	ASSQETHYGYT
TRBJ2-1	TRBV7-2	ASSLRSGLSHNEQF
TRBJ2-1	TRBV9	ASSVSGPNNEQF
TRBJ2-7	TRBV3-1	ATNRGLDDEQY